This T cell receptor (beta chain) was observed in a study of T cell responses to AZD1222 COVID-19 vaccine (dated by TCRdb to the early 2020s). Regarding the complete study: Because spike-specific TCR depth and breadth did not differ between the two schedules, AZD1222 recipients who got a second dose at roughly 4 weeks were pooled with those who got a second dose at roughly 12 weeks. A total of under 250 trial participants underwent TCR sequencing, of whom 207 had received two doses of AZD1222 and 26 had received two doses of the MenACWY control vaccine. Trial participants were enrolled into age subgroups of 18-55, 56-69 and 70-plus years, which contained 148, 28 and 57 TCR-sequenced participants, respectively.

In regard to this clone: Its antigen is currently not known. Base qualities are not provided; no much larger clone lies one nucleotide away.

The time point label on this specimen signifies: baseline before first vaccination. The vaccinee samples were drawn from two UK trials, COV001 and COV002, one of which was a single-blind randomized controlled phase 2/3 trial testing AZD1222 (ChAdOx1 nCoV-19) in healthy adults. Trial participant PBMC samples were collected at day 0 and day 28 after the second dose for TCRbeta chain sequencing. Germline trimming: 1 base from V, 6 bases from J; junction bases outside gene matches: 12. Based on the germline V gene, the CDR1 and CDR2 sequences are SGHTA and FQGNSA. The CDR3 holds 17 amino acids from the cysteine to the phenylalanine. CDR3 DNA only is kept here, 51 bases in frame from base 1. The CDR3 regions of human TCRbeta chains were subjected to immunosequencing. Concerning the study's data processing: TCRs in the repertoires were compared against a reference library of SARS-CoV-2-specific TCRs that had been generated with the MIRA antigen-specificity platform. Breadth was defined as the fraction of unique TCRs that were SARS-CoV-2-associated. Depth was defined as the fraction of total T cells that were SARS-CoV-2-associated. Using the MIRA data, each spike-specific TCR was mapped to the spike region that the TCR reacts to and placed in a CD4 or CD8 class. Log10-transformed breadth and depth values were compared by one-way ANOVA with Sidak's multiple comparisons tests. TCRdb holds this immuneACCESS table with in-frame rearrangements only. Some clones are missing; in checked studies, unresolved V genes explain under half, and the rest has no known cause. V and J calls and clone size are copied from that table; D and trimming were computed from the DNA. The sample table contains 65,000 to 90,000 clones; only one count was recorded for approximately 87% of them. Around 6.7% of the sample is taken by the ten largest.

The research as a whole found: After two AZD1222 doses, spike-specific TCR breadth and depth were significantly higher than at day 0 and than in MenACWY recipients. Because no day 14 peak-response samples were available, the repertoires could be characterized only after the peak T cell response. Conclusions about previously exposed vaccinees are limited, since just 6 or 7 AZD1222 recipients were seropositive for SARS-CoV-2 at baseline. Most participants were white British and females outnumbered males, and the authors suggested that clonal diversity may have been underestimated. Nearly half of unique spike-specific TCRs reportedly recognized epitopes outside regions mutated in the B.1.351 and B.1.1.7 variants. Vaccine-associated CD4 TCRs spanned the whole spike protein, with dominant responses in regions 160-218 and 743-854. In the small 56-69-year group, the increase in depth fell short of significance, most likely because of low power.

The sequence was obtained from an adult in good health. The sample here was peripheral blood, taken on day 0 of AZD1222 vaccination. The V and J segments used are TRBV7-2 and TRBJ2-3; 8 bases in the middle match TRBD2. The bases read TGTGCCAGCAGCTTAGAGGCTAGCGGGTCGGGATTGGATACGCAGTATTTT. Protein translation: CASSLEASGSGLDTQYF.